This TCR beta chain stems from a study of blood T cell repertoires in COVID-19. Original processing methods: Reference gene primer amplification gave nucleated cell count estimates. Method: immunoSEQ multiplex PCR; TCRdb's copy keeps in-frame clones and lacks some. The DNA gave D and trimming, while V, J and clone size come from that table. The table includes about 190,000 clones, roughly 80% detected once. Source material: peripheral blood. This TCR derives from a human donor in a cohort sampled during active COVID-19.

The CDR3 DNA reads as TGTGCCAGTACCCCTCGGAGGGACGTCCAGCCCCAGCATTTT. It codes for CASTPRRDVQPQHF. This chain links TRBV19 with TRBJ1-5, with D possibly being TRBD1 (5 bases). Per the germline V gene, CDR1 is LNHDA and CDR2 is SQIVND (reference sequence). This CDR3 spans 14 amino acids. V was cut by 7 bases and J by 7 bases, with 17 bases left in between. The complete variable domain, with remaining parts taken from reference TRBV19 and TRBJ1-5, reads DGGITQSPKYLFRKEGQNVTLSCEQNLNHDAMYWYRQDPGQGLRLIYYSQIVNDFQKGDIAEGYSVSREKKESFPLTVTSAQKNPTAFYLCASTPRRDVQPQHFGDGTRLSIL.